These T cell receptor beta chains were read from a single sample in a study of shared clonotypes between healthy human individuals. Some clones are missing from TCRdb's copy, which holds only in-frame ones; the method was immunoSEQ multiplex PCR. This sample has around 2,000,000 clones, with approximately 95% found just once. The sample consisted of naive CD8+ T cells sorted from blood. These receptors were obtained from a man aged 18 to 30 in good health. The CDR3 runs from the conserved cysteine through the conserved F or W. D genes are given only for firm matches. Some rows mark clone size as missing; the rest say once, few, many or name a class of expanded clone.

clone size	J gene	V gene	D gene	CDR3 DNA	CDR3 protein
.	TRBJ2-2	TRBV2	.	TGTGCCAGCAGTGAAGCGGGGGGAGCCGGGGAGCTGTTTTTT	CASSEAGGAGELFF
.	TRBJ1-5	TRBV11-2	.	TGTGCCAGCAGCGACGGACACAACTCCAATCAGCCCCAGCATTTT	CASSDGHNSNQPQHF
.	TRBJ2-5	TRBV10-3	TRBD1	TGTGCCATCAGTGCGACAGGGGTGGATGAGACCCAGTACTTC	CAISATGVDETQYF
.	TRBJ2-1	TRBV29-1	.	TGCAGCGTTACCGGGACCGACTACAATGAGCAGTTCTTC	CSVTGTDYNEQFF
.	TRBJ1-5	TRBV9	.	TGTGCCAGCAGCGAGAGGGAAGGGGTCCAGCCCCAGCATTTT	CASSEREGVQPQHF
.	TRBJ1-2	TRBV9	.	TGTGCCAGCAACAGCGGGCTCTATGGCTACACCTTC	CASNSGLYGYTF
.	TRBJ2-7	TRBV6-1	TRBD2	TGTGCCAGCACCGAGGGACTAGCGGCTTCCTACGAGCAGTACTTC	CASTEGLAASYEQYF
once	TRBJ2-7	TRBV14	.	TGTGCCAGCAGCCGAAGATCAAGCCCCTACGAGCAGTACTTC	CASSRRSSPYEQYF
.	TRBJ2-7	TRBV5-1	TRBD2	TGCGCCAGCAGCTTTAGGGCTAGCGGGAGATCTGACTCCTACGAGCAGTACTTC	CASSFRASGRSDSYEQYF
.	TRBJ2-7	TRBV7-9	.	TGTGCCAGCAGCTTTACAGGGACCTACGAGCAGTACTTC	CASSFTGTYEQYF
.	TRBJ1-2	TRBV2	TRBD1	TGTGCCAGCAGTGCCGGGACAGGCGCCAACTATGGCTACACCTTC	CASSAGTGANYGYTF
once	TRBJ2-7	TRBV5-6	TRBD1	TGTGCCAGCAGCATGGGGACAGGAGAGTACTTC	CASSMGTGEYF
.	TRBJ1-3	TRBV19	.	TGTGCCAGTACAGGGGCCTACTCTGGAAACACCATATATTTT	CASTGAYSGNTIYF
.	TRBJ2-1	TRBV19	.	TGTGCCAGTAGTATGGGTACGGGAGCTATCGATTTCTTC	CASSMGTGAIDFF
.	TRBJ2-7	TRBV29-1	.	TGCAGCGTTGAGCCCGGAGGTAGGGGCTACGAGCAGTACTTC	CSVEPGGRGYEQYF
.	TRBJ1-1	TRBV19	.	TGTGCCAGTAGTGTGAACACTGAAGCTTTCTTT	CASSVNTEAFF
.	TRBJ2-7	TRBV4-1	.	TGCGCCAGCAGCCAAGGCCCCCGACTGGGTTATGAGCAGTACTTC	CASSQGPRLGYEQYF
.	TRBJ1-1	TRBV2	.	TGTGCCAGCACCACGGGAGGATCCTGGATGAACACTGAAGCTTTCTTT	CASTTGGSWMNTEAFF
.	TRBJ2-1	TRBV11-2	TRBD1	TGTGCCAGCAGCACACTGACAGGGTACAATGAGCAGTTCTTC	CASSTLTGYNEQFF
.	TRBJ1-2	TRBV30	TRBD1	TGTGCCTGGAGCCCCCGGGACAGAAACTATGGCTACACCTTC	CAWSPRDRNYGYTF
.	TRBJ2-7	TRBV4-3	.	TGCGCCAGCAGCCAAGCACTGGACTACGAGCAGTACTTC	CASSQALDYEQYF
.	TRBJ1-1	TRBV2	.	TGTGCCAGCAGTGAGATCCGGTACACTGAAGCTTTCTTT	CASSEIRYTEAFF
.	TRBJ1-1	TRBV19	.	TGTGCCAGTAGTCCCCGTGGAGGGTGGTCGGACACTGAAGCTTTCTTT	CASSPRGGWSDTEAFF
.	TRBJ1-2	TRBV29-1	TRBD1	TGCAGCGTGGATTGGACAGGGAGGTCTAACTATGGCTACACCTTC	CSVDWTGRSNYGYTF
.	TRBJ1-1	TRBV6-5	.	TGTGCCAGCAGTCCCCCGTCGCGGACTGAAGCTTTCTTT	CASSPPSRTEAFF
.	TRBJ2-5	TRBV30	TRBD2	TGTGCCTGGAGTAGACTAGCGGGAGGCCAAGAGACCCAGTACTTC	CAWSRLAGGQETQYF
.	TRBJ2-1	TRBV10-3	.	TGTGCCATCAGTGTGGGGGCGGTCTCCTACAATGAGCAGTTCTTC	CAISVGAVSYNEQFF
once	TRBJ1-1	TRBV5-6	.	TGTGCCAGCAGCTTGCAAATGACAGGGAACACTGAAGCTTTCTTT	CASSLQMTGNTEAFF
.	TRBJ2-7	TRBV7-8	.	TGTGCCAGCAGCTTAGCAGGGATCCACGAGCAGTACTTC	CASSLAGIHEQYF
.	TRBJ2-3	TRBV27	.	TGTGCCAGCAGTTCGGGGCCGGACAGCACAGATACGCAGTATTTT	CASSSGPDSTDTQYF
.	TRBJ2-1	TRBV27	.	TGTGCCCGGGGGTCATCCTACAATGAGCAGTTCTTC	CARGSSYNEQFF
.	TRBJ2-5	TRBV7-2	.	TGTGCCAGCAGCCCCCCGAAAGGGGAGCAGTACTTC	CASSPPKGEQYF
.	TRBJ1-4	TRBV7-9	.	TGTGCCAGCAGAAAGGGAGGCGAAAAACTGTTTTTT	CASRKGGEKLFF
.	TRBJ2-7	TRBV29-1	.	TGCAGCGTTGAGGGTGAGAGTTCCTACGAGCAGTACTTC	CSVEGESSYEQYF